The clone carrying this T cell receptor beta chain was counted between two and nine times. The antigen is unknown. Distinct nucleotide sequences in the sample also encode this CDR3. Germline V gene data show CDR1 as LNHDA and CDR2 as SQIVND (reference sequence). J gave up 3 bases and V 5 bases, and 3 bases lay outside the gene matches. The length of the CDR3 is 14 residues. This record comes from a study of T cell responses to AZD1222 COVID-19 vaccine. Assay used: immunoSEQ multiplex PCR; TCRdb lists only in-frame clones, some missing. Of about 120,000 clones in the sample, about 89% were seen once. Whole-study results and caveats: Distributed over spike, vaccine-associated CD4 TCRs predominated at 160-218 and 743-854.

This sample comprised peripheral blood, obtained on day 0 of AZD1222 vaccination. The TCR comes from an adult in good health. The chain carries TRBV19 and TRBJ2-7; TRBD1 aligns across 11 bases. CDR3 in amino acids: CASSPGTGGYEQYF. In DNA form, the CDR3 reads TGTGCCAGTAGTCCCGGGACAGGGGGCTACGAGCAGTACTTC.